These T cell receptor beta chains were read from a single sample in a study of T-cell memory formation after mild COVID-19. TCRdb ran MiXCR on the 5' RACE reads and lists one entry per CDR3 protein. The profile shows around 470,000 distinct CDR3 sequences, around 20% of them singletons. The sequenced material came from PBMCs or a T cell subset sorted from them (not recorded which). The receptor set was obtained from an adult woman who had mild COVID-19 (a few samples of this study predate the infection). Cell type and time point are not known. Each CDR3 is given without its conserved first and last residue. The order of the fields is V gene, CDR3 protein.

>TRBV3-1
ASSQDEFSRYEQY
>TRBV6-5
ASSSGQPLTSGANVLT
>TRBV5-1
ASSLDGRDGDTQY
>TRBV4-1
ASSQRGVNYEQY
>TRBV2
ASRAKPDRGEYSNQPQH
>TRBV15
ATSRDGGYQETQY
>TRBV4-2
ASSPPGRLAGNEQF
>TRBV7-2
ASSSSSGRAVDTQY
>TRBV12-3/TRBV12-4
ASSLGQGDKETQY
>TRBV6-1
ASSEAVPGAPGH
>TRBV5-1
ASSRARTADYEQY
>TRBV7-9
ASSLARAPGVYEQY
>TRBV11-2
ASSSFTSGGYNEQF
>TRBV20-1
SLPGSSYNEQF
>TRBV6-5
ASSYSQGAGQPQH
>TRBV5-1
ASSPGQGVIEQY
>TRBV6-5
ASSYSPGLAFYEQY
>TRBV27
ASSFKASSSYEQY
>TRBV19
ASSARTDYGYT
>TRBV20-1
SARPGLAGGPTFYNEQF
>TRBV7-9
ASSPTRGTEAF
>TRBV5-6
ASSPRTVSYEQY
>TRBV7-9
ASSLDDGRGNNEQF
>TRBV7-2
ASSLGAADYGYT
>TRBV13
ASSSPSGTGELF
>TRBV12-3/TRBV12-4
ASSFGGPVELF
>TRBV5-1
ASSSGLAGVNYEQY
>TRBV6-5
ASSNTGGEETQY
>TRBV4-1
ASSQDLGGFDEQY